This entry is about one T cell receptor beta chain. Its antigen remains unknown. The CDR3 consists of 17 residues. Per the germline V gene, CDR1 is MDHEN and CDR2 is SYDVKM. V lost 6 bases, J lost 8 bases, and 13 bases stayed unmatched. The data were taken from a study of cytomegalovirus exposure and HLA in healthy donors. Study-level background: Falling in the Caucasian-associated ancestry cluster were about 82% of some 400 genotyped donors. Overall study findings and caveats: TCR sequences were mostly rare, though some public TCRs occurred in many donors.

PCR primers comprised 60 Vbeta and 13 Jbeta primers. In the study's own analysis: Later, an analysis found roughly 80 million unique TCR beta chains, and 9.5 million to 11 million of these were shared. Assay: immunoSEQ multiplex PCR; the TCRdb copy retains only in-frame clones and omits some. The D gene and trimming were derived from the DNA, and the V and J assignments and clone size from that table. This repertoire shows roughly 97,000 clones, about 75% found once; its top ten account for roughly 6%. Sequencing used PBMCs. J is TRBJ1-4 and V is TRBV28; 12 positions match TRBD1. The source of this sequence is a man between 60 and 70 years old in good health and CMV-seropositive. CDR3 region: CASRPGTGGPKGEKLFF. The CDR3, as DNA: TGTGCCAGCAGGCCCGGGACAGGGGGCCCAAAGGGAGAAAAACTGTTTTTT.